The entry that follows covers one TCR beta chain sequence. Its antigen is still unknown. The CDR3 loop spans 14 amino acids. Trimming took 6 bases from V and 6 from J, leaving 17 bases between them. The germline V gene has CDR1 MNHEY and CDR2 SVGAGI. Study results and limitations: Tumor memory CD4+ T cell TCR gene usage was found to cluster with blood and lymph node memory CD4+ cells and with lymph node naive CD4+ cells. Larger-cohort validation covered only one TCR beta V-J rearrangement.

From the 5' RACE reads, TCRdb called clonotypes with MiXCR, one entry per CDR3 protein. There are 62,000 or so distinct CDR3 sequences in the sample; nearly 30% occur only once, and 2% to 2.5% lies in the top ten. The receptor was derived from a female donor with breast cancer. Sequenced input: tumor-infiltrating naive CD4+ T cells sorted from the breast tumor. The subset here: naive CD4+ T cells, CD4+CD45RA+CD25-. The chain employs TRBV6-5 and TRBJ1-2, with a possible D match to TRBD1 (5 bases). The DNA for the CDR3 is TGTGCCAGCAGGGAAGCCTCGGGGCCTCATGGCTACACCTTC. It is translated as CASREASGPHGYTF.